The 21 T cell receptor beta chains in this list originate from one sample, sequenced in a study of stem cell transplantation in POMP-related autoinflammatory disease. Study-wide results and limits: Across all analyzed T-cell subsets, patients with PRAID tended toward reduced diversity and increased clonality. Fewer unique TRB V-J gene pairings were identified in patients with PRAID.

Data came from immunoSEQ multiplex PCR; TCRdb stores just in-frame clones and leaves some out. Of some 8,300 clones detected, roughly nine tenths appear once; the ten largest clones hold 2.5% to 3.5%. No antigens are known for them. The sequences come from CD8+ T cells from PBMCs, collected before stem cell transplantation. The source is a human donor with POMP-related autoinflammation and immune dysregulation (PRAID).

The chain has TRBV11-2 and TRBJ2-5, with no clear D. Germline assignment: CDR1 SGHAT and CDR2 FQNNGV. The CDR3 covers 12 residues. V lost 1 base and J 5 bases, leaving 5 bases between the germline ends. The CDR3 spells CASSLVRETQYF. The DNA of the CDR3 is TGTGCCAGCAGCTTAGTCCGGGAGACCCAGTACTTC.

This clone was seen a handful of times. The chain is built from TRBV9 and TRBJ1-2; 12 bases align to TRBD1. There are 14 residues in the CDR3. The V gene end was trimmed by 3 bases and the J gene end by 7 bases; junction bases not matched to a gene: 4. Germline CDR1 SGDLS, CDR2 YYNGEE. CDR3 amino acids: CASSEGQGARGYTF. The CDR3 nucleotides read TGTGCCAGCAGCGAGGGACAGGGGGCGCGTGGCTACACCTTC.

V is TRBV6-5 and J is TRBJ2-7; the D is unclear. CDR1 MNHEY and CDR2 SVGAGI come from the germline V gene. With 2 bases removed from V and 2 bases from J, the gap between germline ends came to 13 bases. This CDR3 is built from 15 residues. CDR3 sequence reads: CASSYGWNKPYEQYF. The DNA of the CDR3 is TGTGCCAGCAGTTACGGTTGGAACAAGCCCTACGAGCAGTACTTC.

V usage is TRBV7-9 and J usage is TRBJ2-2; 8 positions match TRBD1. Per germline, CDR1 SEHNR and CDR2 FQNEAQ (reference sequence). J was trimmed by 6 bases and V by 5 bases; bases with no gene match: 2. This CDR3 has 13 residues. Here the CDR3 reads CASSRTGPGELFF. DNA for the CDR3: TGTGCCAGCAGCCGGACAGGGCCCGGGGAGCTGTTTTTT.

In its sample, this clone was seen a few times. The V gene is TRBV4-1, the J gene TRBJ1-5; TRBD1 might be the D (5 bases). Germline V gives CDR1 MGHRA, CDR2 YSYEKL. Trimming removed 0 bases at V and 7 bases at J, with 13 bases between. This CDR3 has 15 amino acids. CDR3 in DNA: TGCGCCAGCAGCCAAGATCCCCCAGGGAGCCAGCCCCAGCATTTT. Amino acids: CASSQDPPGSQPQHF.

This clone has only one observation. The chain uses TRBV28 and TRBJ1-4, with TRBD1 matching 8 bases. Germline assignment: CDR1 MDHEN and CDR2 SYDVKM. The V and J ends lost 6 bases and 11 bases, in that order; junction bases with no gene match: 8. This CDR3 comprises 13 residues. Written as DNA, the CDR3 is TGTGCCAGCAGGGATCACAGGGGGAAGAAACTGTTTTTT. Its translation: CASRDHRGKKLFF.

Only one count was recorded for this clone. The chain is built from TRBV5-1 and TRBJ2-1, with D perhaps matching TRBD1 (6 bases). Trimming left V 4 bases short and J 3 bases short, with 14 bases between. The CDR3 totals 15 residues. Per germline, CDR1 SGHRS and CDR2 YFSETQ. The chain's CDR3 is CASSRLGANYNEQFF. The CDR3 nucleotides read TGCGCCAGCAGCCGGTTGGGGGCCAACTACAATGAGCAGTTCTTC.

V and J are TRBV4-1 and TRBJ2-1; 9 nucleotides align to TRBD2. Losses at the gene ends were 1 base for V and 8 bases for J; bases not matched to a gene: 6. This CDR3 region has 15 residues. Germline values: CDR1 MGHRA, CDR2 YSYEKL. CDR3 sequence: CASSQVAGGPDEQFF. CDR3 in DNA: TGCGCCAGCAGCCAAGTGGCGGGGGGGCCGGATGAGCAGTTCTTC.

This clone has only one observation. V usage is TRBV5-6 and J usage is TRBJ2-5; 7 nucleotides agree with TRBD2. The CDR3 runs to 14 residues. V dropped 0 bases and J dropped 1; count of bases not matched to a gene: 0. The germline gives CDR1 SGHDT, CDR2 YYEEEE. DNA for the CDR3: TGTGCCAGCAGCTTGGCGGGGGGCCAAGAGACCCAGTACTTC. Its protein is CASSLAGGQETQYF.

This clone has a single count. The chain combines TRBV28 with TRBJ2-3; 11 bases are a match to TRBD2. The junction had 15 bases not matched to a gene; V was cut back by 8 bases and J by 2 bases. CDR1 and CDR2 (germline): MDHEN, SYDVKM. The CDR3 has 18 amino acids. This chain's CDR3 is CASGSLGMGLAVTDTQYF. CDR3 nucleotides: TGTGCCAGCGGTTCTCTGGGTATGGGACTAGCGGTCACAGATACGCAGTATTTT.

This chain connects TRBV6-6 to TRBJ2-4; a possible D gene is TRBD1 (6 bases). The CDR3 runs to 14 residues. Germline V gene sequence: CDR1 MNHNY, CDR2 SVGAGI (reference sequence). V lost 6 bases, J lost 1 base, and 10 bases lay in between. The CDR3 DNA is TGTGCCAGCAGCAAGAGGGGGGCCAAAAACATTCAGTACTTC. This codes for CASSKRGAKNIQYF.

This chain's CDR3 is CASSPGTYNSPLHF. The DNA of the CDR3 is TGTGCCAGCAGCCCCGGCACCTATAATTCACCCCTCCACTTT. V is TRBV28 and J is TRBJ1-6; D gene uncertain. V was cut by 6 bases and J by 2 bases, with 8 bases left in between. Germline assignment: CDR1 MDHEN and CDR2 SYDVKM. This CDR3 spans 14 amino acids.

This chain links TRBV28 with TRBJ2-7, with a possible D match to TRBD1 (5 bases). Germline V gives CDR1 MDHEN, CDR2 SYDVKM. The CDR3 has 14 amino acids. V was pared by 4 bases and J by 3 bases, with 13 bases between. The CDR3 nucleotides read TGTGCCAGCAGTTCGGGTCCTCAGGGCTACGAGCAGTACTTC. Amino acid sequence: CASSSGPQGYEQYF. Full variable domain (outside the CDR3, taken from reference TRBV28 and TRBJ2-7): DVKVTQSSRYLVKRTGEKVFLECVQDMDHENMFWYRQDPGLGLRLIYFSYDVKMKEKGDIPEGYSVSREKKERFSLILESASTNQTSMYLCASSSGPQGYEQYFGPGTRLTVT.

The J gene is TRBJ1-1, the V gene TRBV7-9; D is possibly TRBD1 (5 bases). V dropped 10 bases and J dropped 4 bases, with 19 bases sitting between them. Germline assignment: CDR1 SEHNR and CDR2 FQNEAQ (reference sequence). This CDR3 contains 14 residues. CDR3 DNA: TGTGCCACCAGGGAAAGGGGATACGGCACTGAAGCTTTCTTT. Translating gives CATRERGYGTEAFF. The full variable domain, in which reference TRBV7-9 and TRBJ1-1 provide the parts outside the CDR3, is DTGVSQNPRHKITKRGQNVTFRCDPISEHNRLYWYRQTLGQGPEFLTYFQNEAQLEKSRLLSDRFSAERPKGSFSTLEIQRTEQGDSAMYLCATRERGYGTEAFFGQGTRLTVV.

This sequence joins TRBV9 and TRBJ1-5; D not resolved. This CDR3 region has 12 residues. CDR1 is SGDLS, CDR2 YYNGEE, per germline. The V gene lost 4 bases and the J gene lost 6 bases, with 8 bases spanning the gap. The CDR3 protein is CASSPSGQPQHF. The CDR3 DNA is TGTGCCAGCAGCCCTTCCGGTCAGCCCCAGCATTTT.

This chain uses TRBV27 with TRBJ1-5, with D maybe TRBD1 (5 bases). This CDR3 has 13 residues. With 6 bases removed from V and 4 bases from J, the gap between germline ends came to 10 bases. Germline V CDR1 and CDR2: MNHEY, SMNVEV (reference sequence). The CDR3 sequence: CASSPRGNQPQHF. The CDR3 DNA sequence: TGTGCCAGCAGCCCCCGGGGGAATCAGCCCCAGCATTTT.

The chain links TRBV10-2 to TRBJ2-5; D is unresolved. The CDR3 has 13 residues. V was clipped by 8 bases and J by 4 bases, with 14 bases between them. The germline V gene has CDR1 WSHSY and CDR2 SAAADI. CDR3 amino acids: CASRSELTETQYF. The CDR3 region has the DNA TGCGCCAGCCGTTCGGAGTTAACAGAGACCCAGTACTTC.

CDR3 sequence (DNA): TGTGCCAGCAGCTTCGGAGGTTGGGGCACTGAAGCTTTCTTT. Protein sequence: CASSFGGWGTEAFF. The chain uses TRBV5-4 and TRBJ1-1; D unclear. The V and J ends lost 2 bases and 4 bases respectively, with 12 bases between them. The CDR3 totals 14 residues. CDR1 is SGHNT and CDR2 is YYREEE in the germline V gene (reference sequence).

This clone has just a few counts. The chain employs TRBV12-5 and TRBJ1-6, with D possibly TRBD1 on 6 matching bases. Trimming left V 8 bases short and J 10 bases short, with 12 bases between. CDR1 is LGHNT and CDR2 is FRNRAP in the germline V gene. The CDR3 loop spans 12 amino acids. The CDR3 here is CASQQGGSPLHF. The CDR3 DNA reads TGTGCTAGTCAACAGGGTGGATCACCCCTCCACTTT. Together with reference TRBV12-5 and TRBJ1-6, the CDR3 gives the full variable domain: DARVTQTPRHKVTEMGQEVTMRCQPILGHNTVFWYRQTMMQGLELLAYFRNRAPLDDSGMPKDRFSAEMPDATLATLKIQPSEPRDSAVYFCASQQGGSPLHFGNGTRLTVT.

The V and J genes are TRBV9 and TRBJ2-7; tentatively, D is TRBD1 (6 bases). In germline, CDR1 is SGDLS, CDR2 YYNGEE. The V end lost 0 bases, the J end lost 5 bases, and 18 bases lay between the germline ends. The CDR3 runs 16 residues. The CDR3 region is CASSVGLGSGVHEQYF. CDR3 bases: TGTGCCAGCAGCGTAGGCCTGGGGTCAGGGGTACACGAGCAGTACTTC.

This sequence joins TRBV27 and TRBJ2-1, with 10 nucleotides matching TRBD2. Germline CDR1 reads MNHEY; CDR2 reads SMNVEV (reference sequence). J was trimmed by 8 bases and V by 0 bases; bases with no gene match: 7. The CDR3 covers 16 residues. This chain's CDR3 is CASSLSLAGSGDEQFF. In DNA, the CDR3 is TGTGCCAGCAGTTTATCACTAGCGGGAAGTGGGGATGAGCAGTTCTTC.